This T cell receptor (beta chain) appears in the sequencing data of a study of shared clonotypes between healthy human individuals. This table comes from immunoSEQ multiplex PCR, and its TCRdb copy is limited to in-frame clones, with some not included. The sample lists more than 2 million clones; 85% to 95% were seen once. CD45RO-negative CD8 cells positively selected for CCR7 made up the naive population, which excluded terminally differentiated effector memory CD45RA+ cells. CDR3 length: 16 amino acids. The junction had 5 bases not matched to a gene; V was cut back by 0 bases and J by 6 bases. Germline V lookup: CDR1 ENHRY, CDR2 SYGVKD.

This TCR derives from a man aged 18 to 35 in good health. Some clones in this sample may be carry-over from other donors' samples. The V call is TRBV10-3, the J call TRBJ2-1, with TRBD2 matching over 10 bases. The sequenced sample was naive CD8+ T cells from PBMCs. CDR3 amino acids: CAISESKVAGGNEQFF. The CDR3 DNA reads as TGTGCCATCAGTGAGTCTAAGGTAGCGGGAGGCAATGAGCAGTTCTTC.